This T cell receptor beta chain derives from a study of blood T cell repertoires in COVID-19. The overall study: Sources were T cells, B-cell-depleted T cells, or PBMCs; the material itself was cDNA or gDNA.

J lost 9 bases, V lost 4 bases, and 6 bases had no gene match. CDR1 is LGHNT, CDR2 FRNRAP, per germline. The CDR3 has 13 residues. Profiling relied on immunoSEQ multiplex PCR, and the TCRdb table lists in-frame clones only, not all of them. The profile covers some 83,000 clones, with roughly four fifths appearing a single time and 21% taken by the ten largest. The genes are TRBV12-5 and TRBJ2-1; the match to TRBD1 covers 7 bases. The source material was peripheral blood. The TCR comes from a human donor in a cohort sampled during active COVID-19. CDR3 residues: CASGSPRGLEQFF. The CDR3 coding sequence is TGTGCTAGTGGTTCACCTAGGGGGCTTGAGCAGTTCTTC.